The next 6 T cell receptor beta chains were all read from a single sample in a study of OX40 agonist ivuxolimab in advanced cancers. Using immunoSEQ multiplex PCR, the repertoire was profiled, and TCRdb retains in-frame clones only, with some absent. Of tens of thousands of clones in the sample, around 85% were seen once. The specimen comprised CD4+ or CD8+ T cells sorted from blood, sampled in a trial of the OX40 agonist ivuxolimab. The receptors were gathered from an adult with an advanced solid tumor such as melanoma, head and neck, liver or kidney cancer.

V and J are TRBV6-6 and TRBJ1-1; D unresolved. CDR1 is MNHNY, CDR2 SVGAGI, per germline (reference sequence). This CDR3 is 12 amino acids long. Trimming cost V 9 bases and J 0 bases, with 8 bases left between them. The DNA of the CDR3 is TGTGCCAGTGGTAGGGTGAACACTGAAGCTTTCTTT. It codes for CASGRVNTEAFF.

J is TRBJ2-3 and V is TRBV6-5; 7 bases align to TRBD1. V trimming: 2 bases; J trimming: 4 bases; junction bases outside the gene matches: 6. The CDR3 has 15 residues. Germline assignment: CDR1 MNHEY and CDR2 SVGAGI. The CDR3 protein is CASSYGQAGPDTQYF. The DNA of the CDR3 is TGTGCCAGCAGTTACGGACAGGCCGGGCCAGATACGCAGTATTTT.

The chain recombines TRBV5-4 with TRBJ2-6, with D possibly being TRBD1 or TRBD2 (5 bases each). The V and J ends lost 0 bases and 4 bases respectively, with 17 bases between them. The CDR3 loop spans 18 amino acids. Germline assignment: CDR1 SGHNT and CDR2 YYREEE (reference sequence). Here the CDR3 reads CASSLGLSGPGGANVLTF. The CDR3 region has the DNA TGTGCCAGCAGCTTGGGATTATCAGGGCCGGGGGGGGCCAACGTCCTGACTTTC.

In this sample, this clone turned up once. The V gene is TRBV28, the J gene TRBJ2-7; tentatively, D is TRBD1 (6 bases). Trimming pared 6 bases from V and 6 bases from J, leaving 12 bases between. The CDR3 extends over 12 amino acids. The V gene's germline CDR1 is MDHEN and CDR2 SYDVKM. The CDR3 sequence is CASSFGQREQYF. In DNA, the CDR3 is TGTGCCAGCAGCTTCGGACAGCGCGAGCAGTACTTC.

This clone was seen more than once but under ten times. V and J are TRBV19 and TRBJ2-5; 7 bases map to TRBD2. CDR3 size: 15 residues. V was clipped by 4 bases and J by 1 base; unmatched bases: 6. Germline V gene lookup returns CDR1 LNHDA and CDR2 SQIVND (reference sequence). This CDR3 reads CASSKGASGQETQYF. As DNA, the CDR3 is TGTGCCAGTAGTAAGGGTGCTAGCGGCCAAGAGACCCAGTACTTC.

The CDR3 bases are TGTGCCAGCAGTTCGACGGATGGCTACACCTTC. It yields the protein CASSSTDGYTF. V gene TRBV5-6 combines with J gene TRBJ1-2; D is undetermined. Between the trimmed V and J ends, which lost 5 bases and 6 bases, there was a span of 8 bases. Germline CDR1 SGHDT, CDR2 YYEEEE. CDR3 length: 11 residues.